One T cell receptor (beta chain) is described in this entry. This clone's antigen is unknown. This sample was included in a study of cytomegalovirus exposure and HLA in healthy donors listed by TCRdb under 2017. With respect to the entire study: According to an earlier analysis of 550 to 750 of the donors, roughly 180 million T cells yielded 117 million unique TCR beta sequences and approximately 300 Gb of sequence data. Typing coverage varied by locus: roughly 620-640 donors for A, B, C, DRB1 and DQB1; more than 500 for DQA1; approximately 610 for DPA1; around 490 for DPB1. Besides the first cohort of about 730 subjects, a separate validation cohort made up of 120 different subjects was used. Class I and class II HLA loci were covered by the typing at four-digit resolution. The study aimed to test whether cataloging public T cell receptors could reveal signatures of past pathogen exposure. In a later genetic analysis, genome-wide SNP genotypes for about three fifths of the 666 donors were used, and that subset was treated as a discovery cohort. Of the 398 genotyped donors, 75% to 85% were placed in the genetic ancestry cluster associated with self-reported Caucasian donors. A later analysis re-analyzed previously published TCR beta repertoires from approximately 670 donors and added high-resolution HLA genotyping to study TCR occurrence patterns. The T cell repertoires of some 700 subjects were profiled by immunosequencing and related to cytomegalovirus serostatus. Every repertoire in the discovery cohort had been generated on one and the same sequencing platform. Five DR-DQ haplotypes were treated as single units for association and clustering because of strong linkage in the cohort. The study combined high-throughput TCR immunosequencing, statistical association of individual TCRs with disease status, and machine learning to predict cytomegalovirus infection status. To decide whether each TCR beta V gene segment behaved as functional or pseudogenic, an earlier analysis of fewer than 750 of the donors relied on high-throughput TCR beta sequencing. An early release covering around 630 HLA-typed donors comprised about 300 gigabases of sequencing data and around 80 million unique TCR sequences. Across some 400 genotyped donors of the cohort, an average of approximately 200,000 unique TCR beta nucleotide sequences per donor were sequenced, and approximately 19% of those sequences were non-productive. Alongside the repertoire data, information on donor age, sex, ethnicity and CMV serostatus was compiled. Rather than using new phenotypic data, the later analysis identified candidate immune exposures from TCR beta sequences and from how often those sequences occurred across donors. Here is what the overall study found, with its caveats: In both the original and validation cohorts, the classifier was reported to diagnose cytomegalovirus status with high specificity and sensitivity. The study gave a list of over 150 TCR beta chains associated with cytomegalovirus. A cluster of highly shared sequence variants was judged likely to represent a technical artifact of the sequencing pipeline. A later analysis associated 15,000 to 20,000 TCR beta sequences with specific HLA alleles at a false discovery rate of 0.05. In this cohort, only TCR beta chains were sequenced, and detectable features were limited by the absence of alpha or paired-chain data. According to a later genetic analysis, donors in an Asian-associated ancestry cluster had fewer N-insertions in productive TCRs than the approximately 650-donor mean. Assigning TCR associations to individual alleles was difficult when HLA alleles, especially DR and DQ, strongly co-occurred. CMV serostatus was the only immune exposure information available for the cohort. According to a later analysis, most CMV-associated TCR beta chains appeared to be HLA-restricted, and the HLA associations seemed to be driven largely by CMV exposure. Several of the top co-occurrence clusters appeared to be linked to parvovirus B19, influenza, CMV and Epstein-Barr virus, according to a later analysis. Some IMGT-functional V segments, including TRBV6-2 and TRBV6-3, could not be distinguished by the 87-base-pair reads and were therefore excluded. A later genetic analysis associated a missense DCLRE1C variant with V-gene and J-gene trimming of TCR beta chains, and an independent cohort replicated the association. A further reported finding was that TCR beta sequences accurately predicted the HLA-A and HLA-B alleles for most subjects in the first cohort. In a later analysis, HLA-associated TCR beta chains showed more clonal expansion and lower generation probabilities than non-associated chains that were equally common. Broadly in line with IMGT annotations, most TCR beta V segments showed up in productive rearrangements about 87% or about 30% of the time in an earlier analysis of roughly 590 of the donors. According to the authors, the approach could potentially be generalized to other disease states and immunological phenotypes. In vitro tests confirmed that a few of the cytomegalovirus-associated TCR beta chains recognize cytomegalovirus antigens. Because some donors lacked HLA typing at each locus, the association tests relied only on the typed subset. Linkage disequilibrium might explain the correlated functional status among segregating V segments, but an unknown experimental factor could not be ruled out. The earlier analysis of almost 600 of the donors excluded about 16 rarely observed V segments, including chromosome 9 orphons, because counts were too low. Most TCR sequences were seen in very few donors, while some public TCRs were found in many individuals. According to a later analysis, TCR association rates differed among HLA loci, with DRB1 alleles showing the most associated TCRs and HLA-C alleles showing the fewest. Presence/absence analyses assumed roughly uniform sequencing depth across donors, an assumption that may not hold.

Libraries were constructed by the immunoSEQ multiplex PCR assay. The multiplex PCR relied on a mix of 60 forward primers for TCR Vbeta segments and 13 reverse primers for TCR Jbeta segments. The CDR3 region of rearranged TCR beta genes was amplified from genomic DNA with a multiplex PCR assay. The amplified TCR beta libraries were sequenced on the Illumina HiSeq System as 87-base-pair reads. The original pipeline was this. A later analysis counted about 76 million unique TCR beta chains across the 650 to 800 repertoires, and some 11 million of these chains were shared by at least two donors. Raw reads were error-corrected and collapsed into unique sequences by a nearest-neighbor algorithm in which closely related sequences were merged to remove PCR and sequencing errors. Alignment of CDR3 sequences to IMGT reference sequences was used to assign V, D and J gene segments. Each retained sequence needed at least a six-nucleotide match to both a V gene segment and a J gene segment. Rearrangements were called productive when the CDR3 lacked stop codons and stayed in frame with V and J; all others were non-productive. Following IMGT convention, CDR3 was defined as the stretch from the second conserved V-encoded cysteine up to the conserved J-encoded phenylalanine. Sequences without an unambiguous match to a single V gene segment were excluded from the earlier analysis of 587 of the donors. An earlier analysis of just under 600 of the donors called V segments functional above 56.7% productive rearrangements and segregating when the between-donor standard deviation exceeded 5%. To diagnose cytomegalovirus status from the catalog of TCR beta chain sequences, a statistical classification framework was built. In a later analysis, V and J genes were assigned by comparing TCR nucleotide sequences against IMGT/GENE-DB human TR gene sequences. In a later analysis, CDR3 sequences and most-parsimonious VDJ recombination scenarios were assigned using the TCRdist pipeline. In a later analysis, each TCR beta chain was defined by its CDR3 amino acid sequence together with its V-gene family, and reads lacking a unique V-gene family were excluded. To address suspected cross-contamination and a sequencing artifact, a later analysis removed 592 highly shared, low-generation-probability nucleotide sequences. A later analysis calculated a clonal expansion index for each public chain from normalized within-repertoire ranks of inferred template counts. A later analysis computed generation probabilities with a VDJ recombination model fitted to out-of-frame rearrangements, and checked the results against IGoR. In a later analysis, TCR-TCR, TCR-HLA and TCR-CMV co-occurrence was scored with hypergeometric tests, and a repertoire-size bias correction was applied to TCR pairs. A later analysis estimated false discovery rates by permuting HLA or CMV assignments 20 times. In a later analysis, co-occurring TCRs were grouped using DBSCAN, with TCRdist sequence similarity added in when clustering inside HLA-allele-positive subsets. Co-occurrence clustering excluded repertoires with fewer than 30,000 or more than 120,000 public chains, plus five with anomalous nucleotide sharing. TCRdb's version of the immuneACCESS table is confined to in-frame rearrangements and falls short of the full clone set. An unresolved V gene accounts for under half of the shortfall where checked; the remainder is of unknown origin. Clone size and the V and J calls come from that table; the DNA yielded D and trimming. The sample has around 100,000 clones on record. More than 3% of the sample lies in the top ten.

The cohort comprised 550 to 700 healthy bone marrow donors. At the time of sampling, every cohort member was nominally healthy, though immune exposures that went unrecorded were likely present. The donor tested CMV seronegative and was one of the 352 seronegative cohort members. Each donor provided a peripheral blood sample, and peripheral blood mononuclear cells were used for TCR beta sequencing. Genomic DNA was extracted from the blood cell samples with the Qiagen DNeasy Blood Extraction Kit. The CDR3 sequence holds 14 residues, the cysteine and phenylalanine included. Solely the CDR3 DNA is kept, with 42 bases framed from the first base. V is shortened by 0 bases, J by 11 bases, and the region joining them spans 16 bases. The germline V gene encodes CDR1 LNHNV and CDR2 YYDKDF (reference sequence).

The sample consisted of PBMCs. The source is a man aged 30 to 45 in good health and CMV-seronegative. The receptor chain draws on TRBV15 and TRBJ1-1; no D gene is confidently identified. The CDR3 is CATSRDSVRERAFF. The base sequence is TGTGCCACCAGCAGAGATTCTGTTAGAGAACGGGCTTTCTTT.